The 24 T cell receptor beta chains reported below all come from one sample, sequenced in a study of blood T cell repertoires in COVID-19. Sequencing used immunoSEQ multiplex PCR; TCRdb keeps in-frame clones, though not all of them. The sample lists around 94,000 clones, around nine tenths occurring once. The material sequenced was peripheral blood. Every receptor here comes from a man aged 45-65 years with active COVID-19.

The J gene is TRBJ1-2, the V gene TRBV28; D might be TRBD1 (5 bases). V lost 3 bases and J lost 4, with 12 bases in between. The germline V gene encodes CDR1 MDHEN and CDR2 SYDVKM. The CDR3 consists of 14 residues. The CDR3, as DNA: TGTGCCAGCAGTTTTTCAGGCGGGGGCTATGGCTACACCTTC. Translating it yields CASSFSGGGYGYTF.

This clone was counted ten times or more. This chain links TRBV7-9 with TRBJ1-2, with D uncertain. The germline CDR1 and CDR2 sequences are SEHNR and FQNEAQ (reference sequence). V was clipped by 4 bases and J by 6 bases, with 6 bases between them. CDR3 length: 11 residues. The CDR3 protein is CASSSRDGYTF. The CDR3 DNA sequence: TGTGCCAGCAGCTCGAGGGATGGCTACACCTTC.

V gene TRBV11-3 combines with J gene TRBJ2-3; D not certain. CDR3 length: 13 amino acids. CDR1 SGHNT and CDR2 YENEEA come from the germline V gene. V lost 3 bases, J lost 6 bases, and 10 bases lay in between. The CDR3 nucleotides read TGTGCCAGCAGCTTTACCCTAGTGGATACGCAGTATTTT. Protein: CASSFTLVDTQYF.

This clone has a single count. The chain has TRBV6-5 and TRBJ1-5; maybe TRBD1 (5 bases). CDR1 is MNHEY and CDR2 is SVGAGI in the germline V gene. Trimming removed 4 bases at V and 11 bases at J, with 21 bases between. This CDR3 contains 15 residues. The CDR3, as DNA: TGTGCCAGCAGTTCTTCCGGACTGGGGGGATTGTCCCAGCATTTT. Translation gives CASSSSGLGGLSQHF.

V and J are TRBV4-2 and TRBJ1-1; possibly TRBD1 for D (5 bases). This CDR3 has 12 amino acids. CDR1 and CDR2 (germline): LGHNA, YNFKEQ. The ends were cut back, 4 bases at V and 8 bases at J, with 11 bases in the middle. CDR3 residues: CASSRGEGEAFF. CDR3 nucleotide sequence: TGTGCCAGCAGCCGGGGGGAGGGGGAAGCTTTCTTT.

The rearrangement uses TRBV5-6 and TRBJ2-7, with 7 bases identical to TRBD1. CDR3 length equals 15 residues. The germline V gene encodes CDR1 SGHDT and CDR2 YYEEEE. V gave up 4 bases and J gave up 6 bases; unmatched junction bases: 13. The CDR3 is CASSPRGQGRREQYF. CDR3 in DNA: TGTGCCAGCAGCCCGAGGGGGCAGGGTCGGCGCGAGCAGTACTTC.

The chain recombines TRBV5-1 with TRBJ2-3, with 7 bases fitting TRBD2. The CDR3 is made up of 15 amino acids. CDR1 and CDR2 (germline): SGHRS, YFSETQ. The junction had 8 bases not matched to a gene; V was cut back by 3 bases and J by 4 bases. CDR3 sequence (DNA): TGCGCCAGCAGCTCCGGGGGGAGCGCCCCAGATACGCAGTATTTT. It specifies CASSSGGSAPDTQYF.

This chain links TRBV9 with TRBJ2-1, with D perhaps matching TRBD2 (6 bases). CDR3 length equals 14 residues. The V gene lost 0 bases and the J gene lost 5 bases, with 9 bases spanning the gap. Germline V gene lookup returns CDR1 SGDLS and CDR2 YYNGEE. CDR3 loop: CASSVGGINNEQFF. The CDR3 DNA sequence: TGTGCCAGCAGCGTAGGCGGGATAAACAATGAGCAGTTCTTC.

The genes are TRBV29-1 and TRBJ2-7; 9 bases align to TRBD1. The CDR3 is 14 amino acids. V dropped 5 bases and J dropped 6; count of bases not matched to a gene: 11. Germline CDR1 reads SQVTM; CDR2 reads ANQGSEA. The CDR3 DNA reads TGCAGCGTTACACGAAGGACAGGGGAGGCCGAGCAGTACTTC. Residues: CSVTRRTGEAEQYF.

This sequence joins TRBV24-1 and TRBJ2-1, with TRBD1 matching over 9 bases. V lost 4 bases and J lost 7; bases outside the gene matches: 7. CDR3 length: 15 residues. CDR1 KGHDR and CDR2 SFDVKD come from the germline V gene. The CDR3 DNA sequence: TGTGCCACCAGTGACACCGGGACAGGGATGAATGAGCAGTTCTTC. Protein product: CATSDTGTGMNEQFF.

The chain is built from TRBV18 and TRBJ1-5; D gene unclear. The germline V gene has CDR1 KGHSH and CDR2 LQKENI. The CDR3 totals 14 residues. Trimming left V 3 bases short and J 2 bases short, with 8 bases between. The CDR3: CASSPVPGNQPQHF. The CDR3 DNA is TGTGCCAGCTCACCCGTCCCAGGCAATCAGCCCCAGCATTTT.

This clone came up a few times. The chain links TRBV7-9 to TRBJ2-7, with D possibly TRBD2 on 6 matching bases. The V gene's germline CDR1 is SEHNR and CDR2 FQNEAQ (reference sequence). The ends were cut back, 1 base at V and 3 bases at J, with 19 bases in the middle. The CDR3 contains 17 residues. As DNA, the CDR3 is TGTGCCAGCAGCTTAGGTCTAGGGAATAGCGGAGACTACGAGCAGTACTTC. It is translated as CASSLGLGNSGDYEQYF.

Comments on this clone: In the same sample, other DNA sequences code for this CDR3. The CDR3 reads CASSSGGTEAFF. CDR3 nucleotides: TGTGCCAGCAGCTCAGGGGGCACTGAAGCTTTCTTT. The chain links TRBV11-2 to TRBJ1-1; 7 bases are shared with TRBD1. Germline V gene lookup returns CDR1 SGHAT and CDR2 FQNNGV. The ends lost 4 bases at V and 4 bases at J; junction bases unmatched: 0. CDR3 length equals 12 residues.

The chain links TRBV10-3 to TRBJ1-1, with D possibly being TRBD1 (5 bases). Trimming took 7 bases from V and 3 from J, leaving 9 bases between them. CDR1 is ENHRY and CDR2 is SYGVKD in the germline V gene. This CDR3 comprises 12 residues. CDR3 amino acids: CAIKGRDTEAFF. The CDR3 DNA reads TGTGCCATCAAAGGCAGGGACACTGAAGCTTTCTTT.

The V and J genes are TRBV7-2 and TRBJ2-1, with D tentatively TRBD1 (5 bases). Germline lookup yields CDR1 SGHTA and CDR2 FQGNSA. Trimming cost V 7 bases and J 7 bases, with 14 bases left between them. The CDR3 length is 13 residues. CDR3 sequence reads: CASNQQGVNEQFF. The CDR3 nucleotides read TGTGCCAGCAACCAGCAAGGGGTTAATGAGCAGTTCTTC.

The V call is TRBV18, the J call TRBJ1-3; D may be TRBD1 (5 bases). CDR1 is KGHSH and CDR2 is LQKENI in the germline V gene. This CDR3 is built from 15 residues. Trimming took 0 bases from V and 3 from J, leaving 9 bases between them. CDR3 DNA sequence: TGTGCCAGCTCACCACCAGCAGGGTATGGAAACACCATATATTTT. Protein: CASSPPAGYGNTIYF.

This clone appeared a single time. The chain recombines TRBV2 with TRBJ1-5; weak D call: TRBD1 (5 bases). Germline V CDR1 and CDR2: SNHLY, FYNNEI. The length of the CDR3 is 15 residues. Trimming removed 2 bases at V and 0 bases at J, with 8 bases between. The CDR3 here is CASSEYRGSNQPQHF. As DNA, the CDR3 is TGTGCCAGCAGTGAATATAGGGGTAGCAATCAGCCCCAGCATTTT. Filled out from reference TRBV2 and TRBJ1-5, the complete variable domain reads EPEVTQTPSHQVTQMGQEVILRCVPISNHLYFYWYRQILGQKVEFLVSFYNNEISEKSEIFDDQFSVERPDGSNFTLKIRSTKLEDSAMYFCASSEYRGSNQPQHFGDGTRLSIL.

This chain joins TRBV9 and TRBJ1-4, with 11 bases fitting TRBD1. CDR3 size: 17 residues. V shed 1 base, J shed 7 bases, and the junction held 9 bases outside the gene matches. Germline assignment: CDR1 SGDLS and CDR2 YYNGEE. CDR3 coding DNA: TGTGCCAGCAGCGTAAGGGACAGGGGGTATGGAGTTGAAAAACTGTTTTTT. Protein sequence: CASSVRDRGYGVEKLFF.

V gene TRBV2 combines with J gene TRBJ1-5; weak D call: TRBD1 (6 bases). Germline CDR1 and CDR2: SNHLY and FYNNEI. The CDR3 is 12 residues long. V was clipped by 7 bases and J by 6 bases, with 10 bases between them. The CDR3 loop is CASKEGGQPQHF. DNA for the CDR3: TGTGCCAGCAAAGAAGGGGGTCAGCCCCAGCATTTT.

This clone was observed a single time. The chain links TRBV6-5 to TRBJ1-1; TRBD1 agrees at 8 bases. V gave up 4 bases and J gave up 4 bases; unmatched junction bases: 8. The CDR3 is 15 residues long. Germline V gene lookup returns CDR1 MNHEY and CDR2 SVGAGI. CDR3 nucleotide sequence: TGTGCCAGCAGTTTCCAGGGGGCGCGGGGCACTGAAGCTTTCTTT. This encodes CASSFQGARGTEAFF.

Of note for this clone: A read error may produce the germline difference seen at one junction end. The genes are TRBV7-7 and TRBJ1-1; the D is unclear. CDR3 length: 13 amino acids. Germline loops: CDR1 SSHAT, CDR2 FNYEAQ (reference sequence). The CDR3 loop reads CASSLIFGAEAFF. CDR3 bases: TGTGCTAGCAGCTTGATTTTCGGGGCTGAAGCTTTCTTT.

The gene calls are TRBV6-4 and TRBJ1-2, with no clear D. Germline V gives CDR1 MRHNA, CDR2 SNTAGT. CDR3 length: 14 amino acids. Trimming stripped 4 bases from V and 4 bases from J, with 13 bases between. Here the CDR3 reads CASSAYGESYGYTF. The CDR3 coding sequence is TGTGCCAGCAGTGCTTACGGGGAAAGCTATGGCTACACCTTC.

This clone was counted once. This chain uses TRBV6-5 with TRBJ2-4; tentative D call: TRBD1 (6 bases). CDR1 is MNHEY, CDR2 SVGAGI, per germline. The CDR3 runs 13 residues. The germline V and J ends were trimmed by 7 bases and 7 bases, with 14 bases remaining between them. The CDR3 region is CASNQGQGNIQYF. For the CDR3, the DNA is TGTGCCAGCAACCAGGGGCAGGGGAACATTCAGTACTTC.

The chain has TRBV3-1 (or the pseudogene TRBV3-2) and TRBJ1-4, with TRBD1 matching 7 bases. The germline CDR1 and CDR2 sequences are LGHDT and YNNKEL (reference sequence). The CDR3 length is 17 residues. Unmatched junction bases numbered 8, after V lost 4 bases and J lost 0 bases. As DNA, the CDR3 is TGTGCCAGCAGCCTATCGACAGGGACGGCAACTAATGAAAAACTGTTTTTT. This codes for CASSLSTGTATNEKLFF.